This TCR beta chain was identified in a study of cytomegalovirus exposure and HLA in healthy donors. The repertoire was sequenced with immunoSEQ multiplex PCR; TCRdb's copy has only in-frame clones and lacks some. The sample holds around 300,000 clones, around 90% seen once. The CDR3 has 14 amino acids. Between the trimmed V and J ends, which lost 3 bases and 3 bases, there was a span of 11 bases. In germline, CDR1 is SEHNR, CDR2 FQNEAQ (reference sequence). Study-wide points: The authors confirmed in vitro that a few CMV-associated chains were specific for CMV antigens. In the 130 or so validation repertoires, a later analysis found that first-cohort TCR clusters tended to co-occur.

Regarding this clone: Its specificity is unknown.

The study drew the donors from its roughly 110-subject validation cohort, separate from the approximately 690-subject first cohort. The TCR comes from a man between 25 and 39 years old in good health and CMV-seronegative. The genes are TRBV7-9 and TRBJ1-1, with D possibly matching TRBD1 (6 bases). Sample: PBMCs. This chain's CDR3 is CASSLSRGYTEAFF. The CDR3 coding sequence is TGTGCCAGCAGCTTGAGCAGGGGATACACTGAAGCTTTCTTT.